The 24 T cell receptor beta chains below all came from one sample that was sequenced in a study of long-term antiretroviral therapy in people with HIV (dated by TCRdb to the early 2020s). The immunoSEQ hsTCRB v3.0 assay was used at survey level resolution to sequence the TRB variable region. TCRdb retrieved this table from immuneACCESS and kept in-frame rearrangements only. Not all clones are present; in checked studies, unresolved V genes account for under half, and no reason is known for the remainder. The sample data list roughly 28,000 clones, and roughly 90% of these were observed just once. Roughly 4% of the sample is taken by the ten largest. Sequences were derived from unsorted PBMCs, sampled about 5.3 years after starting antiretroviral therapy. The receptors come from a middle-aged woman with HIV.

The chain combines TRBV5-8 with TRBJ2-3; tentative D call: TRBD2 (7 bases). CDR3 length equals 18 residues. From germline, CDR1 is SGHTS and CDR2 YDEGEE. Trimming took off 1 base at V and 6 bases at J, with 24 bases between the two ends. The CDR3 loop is CASSLYIFAGASTDTQYF. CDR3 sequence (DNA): TGTGCCAGCAGCTTGTATATTTTCGCGGGGGCCTCCACGGATACGCAGTATTTT.

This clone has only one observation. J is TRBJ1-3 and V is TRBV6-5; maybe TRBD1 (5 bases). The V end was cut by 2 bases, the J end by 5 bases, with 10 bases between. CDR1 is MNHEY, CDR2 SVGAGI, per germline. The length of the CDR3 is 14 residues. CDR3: CASSYGGNRNTIYF. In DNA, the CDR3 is TGTGCCAGCAGTTACGGGGGGAACCGAAACACCATATATTTT.

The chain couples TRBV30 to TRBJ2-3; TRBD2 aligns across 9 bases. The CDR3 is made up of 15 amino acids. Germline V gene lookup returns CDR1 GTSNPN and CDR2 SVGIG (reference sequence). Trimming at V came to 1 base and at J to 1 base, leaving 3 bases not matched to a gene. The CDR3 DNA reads TGTGCCTGGAGTGGAGCGGGAGGAGGCACAGATACGCAGTATTTT. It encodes CAWSGAGGGTDTQYF.

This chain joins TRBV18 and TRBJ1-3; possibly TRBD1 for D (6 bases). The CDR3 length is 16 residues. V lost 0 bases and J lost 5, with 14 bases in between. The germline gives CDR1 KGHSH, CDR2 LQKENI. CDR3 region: CASSPPGGRSRNTIYF. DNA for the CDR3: TGTGCCAGCTCACCACCGGGGGGCAGATCGCGAAACACCATATATTTT.

The chain's CDR3 is CASSLGGRQQGGESGNTIYF. CDR3 sequence (DNA): TGTGCCAGCAGCTTGGGAGGTCGTCAGCAGGGAGGGGAATCTGGAAACACCATATATTTT. The J gene is TRBJ1-3, the V gene TRBV5-4; weak D call: TRBD1 (5 bases). This CDR3 comprises 20 residues. Germline-derived CDR1 and CDR2 are SGHNT and YYREEE (reference sequence). Between the trimmed V and J ends, which lost 0 bases and 1 base, there was a span of 23 bases.

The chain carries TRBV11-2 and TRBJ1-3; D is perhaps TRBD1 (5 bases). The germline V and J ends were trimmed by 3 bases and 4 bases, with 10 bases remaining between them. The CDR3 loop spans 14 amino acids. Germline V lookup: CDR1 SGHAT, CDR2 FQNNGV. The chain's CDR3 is CASSLQGAGNTIYF. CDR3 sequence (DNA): TGTGCCAGCAGCTTGCAGGGCGCAGGAAACACCATATATTTT.

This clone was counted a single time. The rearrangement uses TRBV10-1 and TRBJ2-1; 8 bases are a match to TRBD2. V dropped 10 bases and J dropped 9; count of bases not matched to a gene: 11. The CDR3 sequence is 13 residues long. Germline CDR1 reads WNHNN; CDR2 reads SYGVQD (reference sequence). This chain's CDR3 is CATGAGVHTEQFF. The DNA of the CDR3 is TGCGCCACCGGAGCGGGAGTCCACACTGAGCAGTTCTTC.

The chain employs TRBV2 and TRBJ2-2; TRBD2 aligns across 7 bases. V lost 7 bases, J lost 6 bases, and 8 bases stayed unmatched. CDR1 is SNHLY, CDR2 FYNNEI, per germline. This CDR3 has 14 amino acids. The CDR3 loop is CASTPVAGAGELFF. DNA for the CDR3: TGTGCCAGCACCCCCGTGGCGGGAGCCGGGGAGCTGTTTTTT. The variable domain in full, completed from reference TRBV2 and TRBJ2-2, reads EPEVTQTPSHQVTQMGQEVILRCVPISNHLYFYWYRQILGQKVEFLVSFYNNEISEKSEIFDDQFSVERPDGSNFTLKIRSTKLEDSAMYFCASTPVAGAGELFFGEGSRLTVL.

CDR3 protein: CASSSGLIDNEQFF. The CDR3 bases are TGTGCCAGCAGCTCCGGACTAATCGACAATGAGCAGTTCTTC. The J gene is TRBJ2-1, the V gene TRBV11-2; maybe TRBD2 (6 bases). Per germline, CDR1 SGHAT and CDR2 FQNNGV. The CDR3 loop spans 14 amino acids. Trimming stripped 4 bases from V and 5 bases from J, with 12 bases between.

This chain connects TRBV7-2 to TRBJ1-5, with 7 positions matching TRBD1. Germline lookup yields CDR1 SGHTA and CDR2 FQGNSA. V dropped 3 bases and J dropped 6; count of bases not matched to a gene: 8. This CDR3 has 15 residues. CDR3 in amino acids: CASSFLSQGGQPQHF. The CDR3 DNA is TGTGCCAGCAGCTTCCTCTCGCAGGGGGGTCAGCCCCAGCATTTT.

The CDR3 is CASSLRLAEDEQYF. The CDR3 coding sequence is TGCGCCAGCAGCTTAAGGCTAGCGGAGGACGAGCAGTACTTC. J is TRBJ2-7 and V is TRBV5-1; 7 nucleotides match TRBD2. V was clipped by 2 bases and J by 5 bases; unmatched bases: 7. The CDR3 loop spans 14 amino acids. The germline gives CDR1 SGHRS, CDR2 YFSETQ.

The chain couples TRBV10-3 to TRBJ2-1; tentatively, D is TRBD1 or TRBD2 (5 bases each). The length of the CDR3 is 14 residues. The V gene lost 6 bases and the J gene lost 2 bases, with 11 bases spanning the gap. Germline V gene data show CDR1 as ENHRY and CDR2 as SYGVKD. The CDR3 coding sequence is TGTGCCATCAGCACCGGGACGACCTACAATGAGCAGTTCTTC. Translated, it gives CAISTGTTYNEQFF.

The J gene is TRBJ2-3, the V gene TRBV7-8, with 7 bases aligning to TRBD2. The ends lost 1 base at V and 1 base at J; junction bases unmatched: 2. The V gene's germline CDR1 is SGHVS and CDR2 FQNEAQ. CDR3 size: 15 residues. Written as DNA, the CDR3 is TGTGCCAGCAGCTTAGGGGGGGGAGGCACAGATACGCAGTATTTT. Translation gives CASSLGGGGTDTQYF.

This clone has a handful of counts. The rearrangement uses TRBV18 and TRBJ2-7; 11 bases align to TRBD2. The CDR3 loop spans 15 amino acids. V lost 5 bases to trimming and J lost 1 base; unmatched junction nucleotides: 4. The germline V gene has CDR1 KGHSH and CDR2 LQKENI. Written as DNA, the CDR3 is TGTGCCAGCTCAGTGGGACTAGCGGATTCCTACGAGCAGTACTTC. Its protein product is CASSVGLADSYEQYF.

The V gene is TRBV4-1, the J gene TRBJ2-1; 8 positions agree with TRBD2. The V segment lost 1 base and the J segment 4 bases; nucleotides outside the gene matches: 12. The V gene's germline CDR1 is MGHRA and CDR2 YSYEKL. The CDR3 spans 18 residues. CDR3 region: CASSQVTAGATKYNEQFF. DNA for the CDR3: TGCGCCAGCAGCCAAGTTACAGCGGGGGCCACCAAATACAATGAGCAGTTCTTC.

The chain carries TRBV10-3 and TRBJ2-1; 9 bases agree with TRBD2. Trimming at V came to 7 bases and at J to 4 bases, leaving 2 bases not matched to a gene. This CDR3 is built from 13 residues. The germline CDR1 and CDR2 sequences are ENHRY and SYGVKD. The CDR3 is CAIKTSGYNEQFF. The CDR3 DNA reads TGTGCCATCAAGACTAGCGGATACAATGAGCAGTTCTTC.

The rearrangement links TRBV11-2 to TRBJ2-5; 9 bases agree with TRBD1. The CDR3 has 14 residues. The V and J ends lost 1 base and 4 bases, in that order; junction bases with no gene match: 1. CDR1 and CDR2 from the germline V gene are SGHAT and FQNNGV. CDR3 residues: CASSLGDRAETQYF. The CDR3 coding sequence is TGTGCCAGCAGCTTAGGGGACAGGGCAGAGACCCAGTACTTC. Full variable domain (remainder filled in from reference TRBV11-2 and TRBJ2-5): EAGVAQSPRYKIIEKRQSVAFWCNPISGHATLYWYQQILGQGPKLLIQFQNNGVVDDSQLPKDRFSAERLKGVDSTLKIQPAKLEDSAVYLCASSLGDRAETQYFGPGTRLLVL.

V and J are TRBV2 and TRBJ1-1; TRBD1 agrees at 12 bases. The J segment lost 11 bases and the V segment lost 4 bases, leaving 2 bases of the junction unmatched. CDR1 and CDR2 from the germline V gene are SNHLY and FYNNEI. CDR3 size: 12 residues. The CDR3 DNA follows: TGTGCCAGCAGTGGGGACAGGGGGCTTGCTTTCTTT. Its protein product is CASSGDRGLAFF.

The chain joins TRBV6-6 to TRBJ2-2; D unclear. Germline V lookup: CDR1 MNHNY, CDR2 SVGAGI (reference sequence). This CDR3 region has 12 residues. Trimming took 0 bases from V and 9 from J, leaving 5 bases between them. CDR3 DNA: TGTGCCAGCAGTTACTCGCGATGGGAGCTGTTTTTT. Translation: CASSYSRWELFF.

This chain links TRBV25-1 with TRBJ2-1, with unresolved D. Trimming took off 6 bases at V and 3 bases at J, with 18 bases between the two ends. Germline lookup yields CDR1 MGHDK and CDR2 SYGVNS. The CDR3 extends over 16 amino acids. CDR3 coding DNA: TGTGCCAGCAGCCTTATAGCTAACTCCGGCTACAATGAGCAGTTCTTC. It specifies CASSLIANSGYNEQFF.

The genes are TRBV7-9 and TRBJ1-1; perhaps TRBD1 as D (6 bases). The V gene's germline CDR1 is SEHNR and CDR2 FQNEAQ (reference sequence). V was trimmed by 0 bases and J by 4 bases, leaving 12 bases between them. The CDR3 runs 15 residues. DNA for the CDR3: TGTGCCAGCAGCTTAGCGTACAGGGTGGCCACTGAAGCTTTCTTT. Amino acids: CASSLAYRVATEAFF.

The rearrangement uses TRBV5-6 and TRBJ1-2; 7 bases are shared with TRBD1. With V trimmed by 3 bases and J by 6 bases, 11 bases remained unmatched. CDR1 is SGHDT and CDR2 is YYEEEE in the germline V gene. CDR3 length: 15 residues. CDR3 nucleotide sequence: TGTGCCAGCAGCTGGTGGTCCAGGGGGACTGATGGCTACACCTTC. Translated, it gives CASSWWSRGTDGYTF.

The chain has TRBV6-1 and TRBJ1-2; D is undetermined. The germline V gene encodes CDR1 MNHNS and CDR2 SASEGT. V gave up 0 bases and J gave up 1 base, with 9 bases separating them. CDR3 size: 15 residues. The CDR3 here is CASSEAAGDNYGYTF. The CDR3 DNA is TGTGCCAGCAGTGAAGCAGCTGGGGATAACTATGGCTACACCTTC.

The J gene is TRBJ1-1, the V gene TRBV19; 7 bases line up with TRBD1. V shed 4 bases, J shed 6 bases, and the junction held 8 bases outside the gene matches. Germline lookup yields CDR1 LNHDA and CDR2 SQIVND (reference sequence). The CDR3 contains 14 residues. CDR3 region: CASSTPQGTAEAFF. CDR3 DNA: TGTGCCAGTAGTACGCCACAGGGGACGGCTGAAGCTTTCTTT.